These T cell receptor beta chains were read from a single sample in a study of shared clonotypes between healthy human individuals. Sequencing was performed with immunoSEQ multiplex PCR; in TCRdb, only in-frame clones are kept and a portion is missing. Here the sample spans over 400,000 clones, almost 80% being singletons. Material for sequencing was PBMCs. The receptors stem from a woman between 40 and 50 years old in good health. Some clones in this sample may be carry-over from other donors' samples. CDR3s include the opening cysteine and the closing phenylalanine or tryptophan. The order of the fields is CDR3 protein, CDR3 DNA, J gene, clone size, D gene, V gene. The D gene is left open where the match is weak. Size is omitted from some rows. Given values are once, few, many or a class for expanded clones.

CASSSKGPHNEQFF	TGTGCCAGCAGCTCCAAGGGGCCCCACAATGAGCAGTTCTTC	TRBJ2-1	-	-	TRBV11-2
CASNDARQGYGYTF	TGTGCCAGCAACGACGCTAGACAGGGTTATGGCTACACCTTC	TRBJ1-2	few	TRBD1	TRBV28
CASSEAGGTDTQYF	TGTGCCAGCAGTGAGGCAGGGGGCACAGATACGCAGTATTTT	TRBJ2-3	-	-	TRBV6-1
CSAGTSGYNEQFF	TGCAGCGCCGGGACTAGCGGCTACAATGAGCAGTTCTTC	TRBJ2-1	-	TRBD2	TRBV29-1
CSVTGPSGRLTDTQYF	TGCAGCGTTACAGGGCCTAGCGGGAGGTTGACAGATACGCAGTATTTT	TRBJ2-3	-	TRBD2	TRBV29-1
CASSSGGQNYGYTF	TGTGCCAGCAGTTCAGGTGGGCAGAACTATGGCTACACCTTC	TRBJ1-2	-	-	TRBV28
CASSFLGDRGETQYF	TGTGCCAGCAGCTTCCTTGGGGACAGGGGAGAGACCCAGTACTTC	TRBJ2-5	-	TRBD1	TRBV7-3
CASSLLRVDTQYF	TGTGCCAGCAGCTTGCTGCGGGTAGATACGCAGTATTTT	TRBJ2-3	-	-	TRBV5-6
CASSQPGPRYEQYF	TGTGCCAGCAGCCAACCGGGACCGCGCTACGAGCAGTACTTC	TRBJ2-7	few	-	TRBV5-4
CSVGELDQPQHF	TGCAGCGTTGGGGAGTTGGACCAGCCCCAGCATTTT	TRBJ1-5	-	-	TRBV29-1
CASSPSGTSLGQYF	TGTGCCAGCAGCCCCTCGGGGACCTCTCTGGGGCAGTACTTC	TRBJ2-7	-	-	TRBV9
CASSTTPWASGIEQFF	TGTGCCAGCAGTACCACCCCTTGGGCTAGCGGGATTGAGCAGTTCTTC	TRBJ2-1	few	TRBD2	TRBV6-6
CASSAGTVYANTGELFF	TGTGCCAGCAGCGCAGGGACTGTTTACGCGAACACCGGGGAGCTGTTTTTT	TRBJ2-2	-	-	TRBV7-3
CASSMSGRASETQYF	TGTGCCAGTAGTATGAGCGGGAGGGCCTCAGAGACCCAGTACTTC	TRBJ2-5	-	TRBD2	TRBV19
CASITLSGRPRNEQFF	TGTGCCAGCATAACTTTGAGCGGACGCCCCAGAAATGAGCAGTTCTTC	TRBJ2-1	-	-	TRBV28